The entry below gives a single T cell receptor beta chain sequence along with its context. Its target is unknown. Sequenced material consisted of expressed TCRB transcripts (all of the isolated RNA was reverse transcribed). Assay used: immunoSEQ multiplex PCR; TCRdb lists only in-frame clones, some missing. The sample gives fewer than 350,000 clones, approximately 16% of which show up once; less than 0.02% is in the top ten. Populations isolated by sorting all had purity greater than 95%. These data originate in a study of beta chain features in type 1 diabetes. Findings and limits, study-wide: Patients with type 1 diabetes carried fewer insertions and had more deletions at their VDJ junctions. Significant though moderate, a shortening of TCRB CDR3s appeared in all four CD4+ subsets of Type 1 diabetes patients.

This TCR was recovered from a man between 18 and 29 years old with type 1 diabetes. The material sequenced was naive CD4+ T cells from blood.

As DNA, the CDR3 is TGTGCCAGCAGCCAAGTGGGACAGGGCGAGGATGAGCAGTTCTTC. Translating gives CASSQVGQGEDEQFF. J is TRBJ2-1 and V is TRBV4-2; TRBD1 matches at 9 bases. Germline CDR1 LGHNA, CDR2 YNFKEQ. Trimming removed 1 base from V and 8 bases from J; junction bases left unmatched: 6. The CDR3 loop spans 15 amino acids.